A single sample is the source of the 7 T cell receptor beta chains below, sequenced in a study of OX40 agonist ivuxolimab in advanced cancers. Only in-frame clones appear in the TCRdb table, and some are missing; sequencing was by immunoSEQ multiplex PCR. The sample contains 70,000 or so clones, 87% of which appear only once. This specimen consisted of CD4+ or CD8+ T cells sorted from blood, obtained in a trial of the OX40 agonist ivuxolimab. Receptors were obtained from an adult with an advanced solid tumor such as melanoma, head and neck, liver or kidney cancer.

The V gene is TRBV4-1, the J gene TRBJ2-3; TRBD2 matches at 13 bases. V gave up 4 bases and J gave up 6 bases; unmatched junction bases: 10. In germline, CDR1 is MGHRA, CDR2 YSYEKL. The CDR3 extends over 17 amino acids. This CDR3 reads CASSRPRTSGSDDTQYF. CDR3 in DNA: TGCGCCAGCAGCCGACCTCGGACTAGCGGGAGTGACGATACGCAGTATTTT.

The chain is built from TRBV7-9 and TRBJ2-7; 9 bases match TRBD1. V was pared by 6 bases and J by 4 bases, with 10 bases of the junction left unmatched. This CDR3 has 15 residues. In germline, CDR1 is SEHNR, CDR2 FQNEAQ (reference sequence). CDR3 coding DNA: TGTGCCAGCAGTTATCTGGGACAGGGAGGGTACGAGCAGTACTTC. The encoded protein is CASSYLGQGGYEQYF.

V usage is TRBV11-2 and J usage is TRBJ2-2, with a weak D call TRBD2 (5 bases). This CDR3 is built from 13 residues. V gave up 3 bases and J gave up 6 bases, with 8 bases separating them. CDR1 is SGHAT and CDR2 is FQNNGV in the germline V gene. For the CDR3, the DNA is TGTGCCAGCAGCTTGAGGGTCGCCGGGGAGCTGTTTTTT. It codes for CASSLRVAGELFF.

This chain connects TRBV6-6 to TRBJ1-2; D not resolved. The CDR3 length is 15 residues. Germline V gene data show CDR1 as MNHNY and CDR2 as SVGAGI (reference sequence). The V end lost 7 bases, the J end lost 4 bases, and 19 bases lay between the germline ends. The CDR3 sequence: CASTAGNTRGYGYTF. CDR3 DNA: TGTGCCAGCACCGCGGGGAACACGCGAGGCTATGGCTACACCTTC.

V is TRBV7-9 and J is TRBJ1-4, with D hard to call. The CDR3 runs to 14 residues. Germline CDR1 reads SEHNR; CDR2 reads FQNEAQ (reference sequence). V was trimmed by 3 bases and J by 4 bases, leaving 9 bases between them. The CDR3 sequence: CASSFDIGNEKLFF. CDR3 in DNA: TGTGCCAGCAGCTTCGACATTGGTAATGAAAAACTGTTTTTT.

V is TRBV28 and J is TRBJ2-2, with D perhaps TRBD1 or TRBD2 (5 bases each). The V gene's germline CDR1 is MDHEN and CDR2 SYDVKM. Trimming shortened V by 6 bases and J by 0 bases, and 14 bases separated the two germline ends. The CDR3 runs 16 residues. The CDR3 sequence: CASRRGGGANTGELFF. As DNA, the CDR3 is TGTGCCAGCAGGCGAGGTGGGGGAGCGAACACCGGGGAGCTGTTTTTT.

The chain carries TRBV5-1 and TRBJ2-3; no clear D. The CDR3 is made up of 12 amino acids. Between the trimmed V and J ends, which lost 4 bases and 0 bases, there was a span of 3 bases. The germline V gene encodes CDR1 SGHRS and CDR2 YFSETQ. CDR3 DNA sequence: TGCGCCAGCAGCGACAGCACAGATACGCAGTATTTT. Translation: CASSDSTDTQYF.